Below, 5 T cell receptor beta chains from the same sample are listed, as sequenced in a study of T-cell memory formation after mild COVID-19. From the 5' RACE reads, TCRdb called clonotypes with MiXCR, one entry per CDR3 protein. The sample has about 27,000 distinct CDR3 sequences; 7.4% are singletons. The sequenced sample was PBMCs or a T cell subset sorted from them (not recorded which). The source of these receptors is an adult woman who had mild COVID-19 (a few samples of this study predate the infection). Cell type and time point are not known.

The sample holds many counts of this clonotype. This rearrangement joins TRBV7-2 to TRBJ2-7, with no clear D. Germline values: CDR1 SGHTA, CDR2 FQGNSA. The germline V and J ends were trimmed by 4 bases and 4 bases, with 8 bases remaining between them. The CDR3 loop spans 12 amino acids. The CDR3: CASSSGPYEQYF. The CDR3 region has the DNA TGTGCCAGCAGCTCCGGCCCATACGAGCAGTACTTC.

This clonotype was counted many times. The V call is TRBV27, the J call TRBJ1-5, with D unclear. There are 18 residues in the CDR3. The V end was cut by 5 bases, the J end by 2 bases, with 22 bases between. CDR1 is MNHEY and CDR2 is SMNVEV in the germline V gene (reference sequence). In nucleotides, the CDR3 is TGTGCCAGCAGTCAAACGGTCGACCTTTTTGGGGGCAATCAGCCCCAGCATTTT. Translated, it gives CASSQTVDLFGGNQPQHF.

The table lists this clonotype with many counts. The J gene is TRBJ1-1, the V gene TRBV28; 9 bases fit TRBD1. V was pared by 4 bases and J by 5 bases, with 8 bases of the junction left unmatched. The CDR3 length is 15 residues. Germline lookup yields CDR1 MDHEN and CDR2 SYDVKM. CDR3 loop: CASSSLQGARTEAFF. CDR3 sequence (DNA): TGTGCCAGCAGTTCCCTACAGGGGGCGCGGACTGAAGCTTTCTTT.

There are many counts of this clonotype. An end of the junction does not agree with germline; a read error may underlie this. The CDR3 here is CAISESKGGTAVF. CDR3 bases: TGTGCCATCAGTGAGTCGAAAGGAGGGACGGCGGTCTTC. The chain employs TRBV10-3 and TRBJ2-1; TRBD2 might be the D (6 bases). This CDR3 region has 13 residues. Germline values: CDR1 ENHRY, CDR2 SYGVKD.

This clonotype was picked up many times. The CDR3 loop reads CASSPLTSGNLDEQFF. CDR3 DNA: TGCGCCAGCAGCCCTCTGACTAGCGGGAATTTGGATGAGCAGTTCTTC. The chain joins TRBV5-1 to TRBJ2-1, with 11 bases identical to TRBD2. Unmatched junction bases numbered 11, after V lost 4 bases and J lost 8 bases. Germline V gene sequence: CDR1 SGHRS, CDR2 YFSETQ. The CDR3 sequence is 16 residues long.